A selection of T cell receptor beta chains follows, all from one sample in a study of identical twins. Using its own MiXCR run on the 5' RACE reads, TCRdb lists one record per CDR3 protein. The sample holds around 240,000 distinct CDR3 sequences, roughly 7% seen once. These same records also appear under a second study, on yellow fever vaccine responses in identical twins.

Sequencing input: memory (CD45RO+) T cells sorted from blood. All receptors come from a woman aged 18-29 years in good health. The CDR3 runs from the conserved cysteine through the conserved F or W. The D gene is left open where the match is weak. Size values are once, few and many counts, or a class for expanded clones, and some rows have none.

V gene	D gene	clone size	J gene	CDR3 protein	CDR3 DNA
TRBV29-1	TRBD2	many	TRBJ2-7	CSVTSGEPYEQYF	TGCAGCGTTACGAGCGGGGAACCCTACGAGCAGTACTTC
TRBV6-2/TRBV6-3	.	many	TRBJ1-2	CASSYLTGNGYTF	TGTGCCAGCAGTTACCTAACAGGGAACGGCTACACCTTC
TRBV7-8	.	many	TRBJ2-1	CASSLDRAAYNEQFF	TGTGCCAGCAGCTTAGACAGGGCCGCCTACAATGAGCAGTTCTTC
TRBV4-1	.	few	TRBJ2-7	CASSQEVLQNYEQYF	TGCGCCAGCAGCCAAGAAGTCTTACAAAACTACGAGCAGTACTTC
TRBV29-1	TRBD2	.	TRBJ2-7	CSVPRTSGSYEQYF	TGCAGCGTTCCACGGACTAGCGGGTCCTACGAGCAGTACTTC
TRBV25-1	.	.	TRBJ2-1	CARPEGGDEQFF	TGTGCCAGGCCCGAGGGGGGCGATGAGCAGTTCTTC
TRBV10-3	TRBD1	many	TRBJ1-5	CAIQGQGNQPQHF	TGTGCCATACAAGGACAGGGGAATCAGCCCCAGCATTTT
TRBV24-1	TRBD1	.	TRBJ1-2	CATSDAGTANYGYTF	TGTGCCACCAGTGATGCCGGGACAGCTAACTATGGCTACACCTTC
TRBV7-2	.	many	TRBJ2-2	CASSLVGGLNTGELFF	TGTGCCAGCAGCTTAGTTGGGGGGCTAAACACCGGGGAGCTGTTTTTT
TRBV5-1	TRBD1	many	TRBJ1-4	CASSWAGTDEKLFF	TGCGCCAGCAGCTGGGCCGGGACAGATGAAAAACTGTTTTTT
TRBV7-9	.	few	TRBJ1-1	CASSLGGTVLGAFF	TGTGCCAGCAGCTTAGGGGGGACCGTGCTGGGAGCTTTCTTT
TRBV5-1	TRBD1	many	TRBJ2-1	CASSLEQGFNEQFF	TGCGCCAGCAGCTTGGAACAGGGGTTCAATGAGCAGTTCTTC
TRBV12-3/TRBV12-4	.	many	TRBJ2-2	CASTRGGELFF	TGTGCCAGCACCCGGGGTGGGGAGCTGTTTTTT
TRBV5-1	TRBD1	few	TRBJ2-2	CASSPGTGVTGELFF	TGCGCCAGCAGCCCCGGGACAGGGGTAACCGGGGAGCTGTTTTTT
TRBV25-1	.	.	TRBJ2-7	CASSEFPYEQYF	TGTGCCAGCAGTGAATTTCCCTACGAGCAGTACTTC
TRBV15	TRBD2	many	TRBJ2-1	CATSREVSGSSYNEQFF	TGTGCCACCAGCAGAGAGGTTAGCGGGAGCTCCTACAATGAGCAGTTCTTC
TRBV20-1	.	many	TRBJ1-2	CSASTQGNYGYTF	TGCAGTGCTAGTACCCAGGGAAACTATGGCTACACCTTC
TRBV2	.	many	TRBJ1-6	CASRTGYNSPLHF	TGTGCCAGCAGGACAGGTTATAATTCACCCCTCCACTTT
TRBV10-1	TRBD1	many	TRBJ1-4	CASSEGTDINEKLFF	TGCGCCAGCAGTGAGGGGACAGACATTAATGAAAAACTGTTTTTT
TRBV5-1	TRBD2	many	TRBJ2-5	CASSNANRGGETQYF	TGCGCCAGCAGCAATGCGAATAGGGGAGGGGAGACCCAGTACTTC
TRBV2	TRBD2	.	TRBJ2-3	CASKGLTLLGTDTQYF	TGTGCCAGCAAGGGACTAACTCTTCTCGGCACAGATACGCAGTATTTT
TRBV15	.	.	TRBJ2-2	CATSKRFFDTGELFF	TGTGCCACCAGCAAACGGTTTTTTGACACCGGGGAGCTGTTTTTT
TRBV6-2/TRBV6-3	.	many	TRBJ2-2	CASTGRLSGELFF	TGTGCCAGCACCGGCCGCCTGAGCGGGGAGCTGTTTTTT
TRBV5-1	.	few	TRBJ2-5	CASSLGQWETQYF	TGCGCCAGCAGCTTGGGACAGTGGGAGACCCAGTACTTC
TRBV2	TRBD1	few	TRBJ1-1	CASSPDRGREAFF	TGTGCCAGCAGCCCGGACAGGGGGCGCGAAGCTTTCTTT
TRBV5-1	TRBD2	few	TRBJ2-3	CASRKGLAGGADTQYF	TGCGCCAGCAGAAAAGGACTAGCGGGAGGGGCAGATACGCAGTATTTT
TRBV27	.	many	TRBJ2-1	CASSLSWDANEQFF	TGTGCCAGCAGTTTATCTTGGGACGCCAATGAGCAGTTCTTC
TRBV10-3	TRBD1	few	TRBJ1-4	CAISESGQGAEKLFF	TGTGCCATCAGTGAGTCGGGACAGGGGGCGGAAAAACTGTTTTTT
TRBV19	.	.	TRBJ2-3	CATLDSFTDTQYF	TGTGCCACCTTGGACAGCTTCACAGATACGCAGTATTTT
TRBV7-2	.	many	TRBJ1-4	CASSLVGPGQGKLFF	TGTGCCAGCAGCTTAGTAGGGCCAGGGCAGGGAAAACTGTTTTTT
TRBV29-1	TRBD1	.	TRBJ2-2	CSVGQGVDTGELFF	TGCAGCGTTGGACAGGGTGTGGACACCGGGGAGCTGTTTTTT
TRBV6-2/TRBV6-3	TRBD2	.	TRBJ2-1	CASSRGLAGGFLRNEQFF	TGTGCCAGCAGCCGAGGTCTAGCGGGAGGCTTCCTGAGGAATGAGCAGTTCTTC
TRBV7-6	TRBD1	.	TRBJ2-2	CASSLRGQGAPGELFF	TGTGCCAGCAGCTTAAGGGGACAGGGGGCGCCCGGGGAGCTGTTTTTT
TRBV7-9	.	.	TRBJ1-1	CASSLGLEAFF	TGTGCCAGCAGCTTAGGGCTTGAAGCTTTCTTT
TRBV6-5	.	many	TRBJ2-3	CASSYRGITDTQYF	TGTGCCAGCAGTTACAGGGGGATCACAGATACGCAGTATTTT
TRBV20-1	TRBD2	many	TRBJ2-5	CSASLSGSPQETQYF	TGCAGTGCTAGCCTCAGCGGGAGTCCGCAAGAGACCCAGTACTTC
TRBV15	.	many	TRBJ2-2	CATSTQRGGELFF	TGTGCCACCAGCACCCAGCGCGGCGGGGAGCTGTTTTTT
TRBV6-1	.	few	TRBJ2-3	CASSDGGGDTDTQYF	TGTGCCAGCAGTGATGGTGGCGGGGACACAGATACGCAGTATTTT